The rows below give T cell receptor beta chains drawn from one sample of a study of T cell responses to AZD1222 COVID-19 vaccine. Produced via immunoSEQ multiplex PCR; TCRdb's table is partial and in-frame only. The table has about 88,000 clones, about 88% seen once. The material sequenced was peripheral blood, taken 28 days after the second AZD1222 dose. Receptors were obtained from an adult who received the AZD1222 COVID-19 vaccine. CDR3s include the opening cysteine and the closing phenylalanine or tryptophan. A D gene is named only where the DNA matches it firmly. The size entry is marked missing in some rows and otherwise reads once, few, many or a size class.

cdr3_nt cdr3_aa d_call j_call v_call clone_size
TGTGCTAGTGGTTTGGTCCCACCAGGGGGCCGGTTCTACGAGCAGTACTTC CASGLVPPGGRFYEQYF TRBD1 TRBJ2-7 TRBV12-5 NA
TGTGCCAGCAGCTCCCCCCCTAATCAGCCCCAGCATTTT CASSSPPNQPQHF NA TRBJ1-5 TRBV7-8 few
TGTGCCAGCAGCGTAGATGTCGCCCCCTATGGCTACACCTTC CASSVDVAPYGYTF NA TRBJ1-2 TRBV9 NA
TGCGCCAGCAGCTTGACAGTCTCGGGGGGCACTGAAGCTTTCTTT CASSLTVSGGTEAFF NA TRBJ1-1 TRBV5-1 NA
TGTGCCAGCAGTCCACAGGGGAATCAGCCCCAGCATTTT CASSPQGNQPQHF TRBD1 TRBJ1-5 TRBV12-3/TRBV12-4 NA
TGCGCCAGCAGTGAGTCGGGGAGCTCCTACAATGAGCAGTTCTTC CASSESGSSYNEQFF NA TRBJ2-1 TRBV10-1 NA
TGTGCCAGCAGCCAAGATCCGGCCGGGAAGACTGAAGCTTTCTTT CASSQDPAGKTEAFF NA TRBJ1-1 TRBV3-1/TRBV3-2 NA
TGTGCCAGCGGGGGGGGCGATAGCAATCAGCCCCAGCATTTT CASGGGDSNQPQHF NA TRBJ1-5 TRBV6-5 NA
TGTGCCAGTAGTGTAACCGGGACAGGGGTTCCCTACGAGCAGTACTTC CASSVTGTGVPYEQYF TRBD1 TRBJ2-7 TRBV19 once
TGCAGTGCTAGTCCTAGTGTCCCAGATACGCAGTATTTT CSASPSVPDTQYF NA TRBJ2-3 TRBV20-1 NA
TGCGCCAGCAGTGACGAGTTAGGGGCCTACGAGCAGTACTTC CASSDELGAYEQYF NA TRBJ2-7 TRBV10-2 NA
TGTGCCATCAGTGATCGACAGGCCGATTCACCCCTCCACTTT CAISDRQADSPLHF NA TRBJ1-6 TRBV10-3 NA
TGTGCCAGCAGTACCTCCCGGACACTGAACACTGAAGCTTTCTTT CASSTSRTLNTEAFF NA TRBJ1-1 TRBV27 NA
TGTGCCAGCAGCTTAGGAGTAACCTCCTACGAGCAGTACTTC CASSLGVTSYEQYF NA TRBJ2-7 TRBV11-2 NA
TGTGCCAGTAGTGTCGGGAGGGGCCATCAGCCCCAGCATTTT CASSVGRGHQPQHF NA TRBJ1-5 TRBV19 NA
TGTGCCAGCAGCTTAGGACAACCTGCCTCTGGAAACACCATATATTTT CASSLGQPASGNTIYF NA TRBJ1-3 TRBV7-9 NA
TGTGCCAGCAGGAGGGGGGTCACCGGGGAGCTGTTTTTT CASRRGVTGELFF NA TRBJ2-2 TRBV3-1/TRBV3-2 NA
TGTGCCAGCTCACAGGGACAGTCGCAAGAGACCCAGTACTTC CASSQGQSQETQYF TRBD1 TRBJ2-5 TRBV18 NA
TGTGCCAGCAGCTCCTCGGGGGGCACCGGGGAGCTGTTTTTT CASSSSGGTGELFF TRBD2 TRBJ2-2 TRBV7-9 NA
TGTGCCACCCAAAACACAGATACGCAGTATTTT CATQNTDTQYF NA TRBJ2-3 TRBV6-5 NA
TGTGCCAGCAGTGCGACAGGCTATGGCTACACCTTC CASSATGYGYTF NA TRBJ1-2 TRBV27 NA
TGTGCCACCAGCAGTGGGCAGGGGACTCAGCCCCAGCATTTT CATSSGQGTQPQHF NA TRBJ1-5 TRBV24-1 NA
TGTGCCAGCAGCTTGGGAGAAAACTTTTGGGATGAGCAGTTCTTC CASSLGENFWDEQFF NA TRBJ2-1 TRBV5-4 NA
TGTGCCAGCACCCACGGGGGGCCCAAAGAGACCCAGTACTTC CASTHGGPKETQYF NA TRBJ2-5 TRBV6-5 NA
TGTGCCAGCAGCTTGGCGGGAAATCAGCCCCAGCATTTT CASSLAGNQPQHF NA TRBJ1-5 TRBV5-5 NA
TGTGCCAGTAGTGGAAGCGGGGGTACAGATACGCAGTATTTT CASSGSGGTDTQYF TRBD2 TRBJ2-3 TRBV19 NA
TGTGCCAGCAGTCTCACGACAGGAACTAACTATGGCTACACCTTC CASSLTTGTNYGYTF NA TRBJ1-2 TRBV6-5 few
TGCGCCAGCAGCTTGGTAGCAGGGAGTTCATCCGGGGAGCTGTTTTTT CASSLVAGSSSGELFF NA TRBJ2-2 TRBV5-1 NA
TGTGCCAGCAGTCCTAGACAGGGGAGCATGAACACTGAAGCTTTCTTT CASSPRQGSMNTEAFF TRBD1 TRBJ1-1 TRBV7-9 few
TGTGCCAGCAGTGAATATCCCCAGGGTGGAGATGGCTACACCTTC CASSEYPQGGDGYTF NA TRBJ1-2 TRBV6-1 once
TGTGCCAGCAGCTCCACTCCGAGCTCCTACAATGAGCAGTTCTTC CASSSTPSSYNEQFF NA TRBJ2-1 TRBV7-2 NA
TGTGCCAGCAGGTCGGGACTAGCGTGGAATGAGCAGTTCTTC CASRSGLAWNEQFF TRBD2 TRBJ2-1 TRBV5-5 NA
TGTGCCAGCAGCCCCCCTGGAAGCAATCAGCCCCAGCATTTT CASSPPGSNQPQHF NA TRBJ1-5 TRBV7-2 NA
TGTGCCAGCAGGCCGGGACAGCACAATCAGCCCCAGCATTTT CASRPGQHNQPQHF TRBD1 TRBJ1-5 TRBV6-5 NA
TGTGCCAGCAGCAACCGTGGCCTAGTTGGGGAGACCCAGTACTTC CASSNRGLVGETQYF NA TRBJ2-5 TRBV3-1/TRBV3-2 NA
TGTGCCAGCAGTTCGAGGGCCTCTGGGGCCAACGTCCTGACTTTC CASSSRASGANVLTF NA TRBJ2-6 TRBV6-5 NA
TGCGCCAGCAGCAAGGGAGGGACCCAGGGCAATCAGCCCCAGCATTTT CASSKGGTQGNQPQHF NA TRBJ1-5 TRBV5-1 once
TGTGCCAGCAGCGCCGGGACTAGCGGTTGGGGTAGCACAGATACGCAGTATTTT CASSAGTSGWGSTDTQYF TRBD2 TRBJ2-3 TRBV9 NA
TGTGCCAGCAGCGTTGGACTAGCTGCCCAGCAGTACTTC CASSVGLAAQQYF TRBD2 TRBJ2-7 TRBV7-9 NA
TGTGCCAGCAGCGGAGTCAGGGGGCCTGGGGCCAACGTCCTGACTTTC CASSGVRGPGANVLTF TRBD1 TRBJ2-6 TRBV9 NA
TGTGCCAGCAGCGTAGGAAGGAGCGATGAAAAACTGTTTTTT CASSVGRSDEKLFF NA TRBJ1-4 TRBV9 NA
TGCGCCAGCAGCCAAGCCGCCAGAGGGAACGAGCAGTACTTC CASSQAARGNEQYF NA TRBJ2-7 TRBV4-1 NA